The entry below gives a single T cell receptor (beta chain) sequence along with its context. Method: immunoSEQ multiplex PCR; TCRdb's copy keeps in-frame clones and lacks some. The sample lists hundreds of thousands of clones; about 90% were seen once. This entry is derived from a study of blood T cell repertoires in COVID-19. Per germline, CDR1 GTSNPN and CDR2 SVGIG (reference sequence). The CDR3 contains 14 residues. J was trimmed by 3 bases and V by 3 bases; bases with no gene match: 3. This receptor was identified in a woman younger than 35 who had recovered from COVID-19. V is TRBV30 and J is TRBJ2-1; 9 nucleotides match TRBD2. The specimen was peripheral blood. The chain's CDR3 is CAWRLAGHYNEQFF. The CDR3 bases are TGTGCCTGGAGGCTAGCGGGACACTACAATGAGCAGTTCTTC.